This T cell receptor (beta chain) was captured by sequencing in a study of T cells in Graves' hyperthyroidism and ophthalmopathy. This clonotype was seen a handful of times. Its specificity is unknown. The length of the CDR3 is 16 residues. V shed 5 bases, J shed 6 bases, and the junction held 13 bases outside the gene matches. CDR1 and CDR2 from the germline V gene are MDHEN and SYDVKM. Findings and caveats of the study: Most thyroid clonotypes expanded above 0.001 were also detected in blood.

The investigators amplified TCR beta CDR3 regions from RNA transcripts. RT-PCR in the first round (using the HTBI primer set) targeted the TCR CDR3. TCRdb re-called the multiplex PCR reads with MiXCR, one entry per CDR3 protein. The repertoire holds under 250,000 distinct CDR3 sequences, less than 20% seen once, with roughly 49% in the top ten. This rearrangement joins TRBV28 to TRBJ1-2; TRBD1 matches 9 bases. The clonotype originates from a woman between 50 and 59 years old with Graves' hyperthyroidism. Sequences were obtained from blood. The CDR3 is CASSTSQTGGGNGYTF. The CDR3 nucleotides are TGTGCCAGCAGTACCAGCCAGACAGGGGGTGGTAATGGCTACACCTTC.